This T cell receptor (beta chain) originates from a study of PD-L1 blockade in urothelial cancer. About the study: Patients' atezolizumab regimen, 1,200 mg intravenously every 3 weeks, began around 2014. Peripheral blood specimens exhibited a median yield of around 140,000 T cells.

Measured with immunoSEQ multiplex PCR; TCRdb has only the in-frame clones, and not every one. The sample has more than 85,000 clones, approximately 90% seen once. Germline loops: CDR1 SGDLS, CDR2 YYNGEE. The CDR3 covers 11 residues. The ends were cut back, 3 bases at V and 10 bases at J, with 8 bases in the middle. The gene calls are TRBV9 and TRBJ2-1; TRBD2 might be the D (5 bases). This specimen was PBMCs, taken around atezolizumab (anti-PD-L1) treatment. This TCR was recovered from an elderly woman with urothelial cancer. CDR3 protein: CASSAAVEQFF. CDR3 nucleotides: TGTGCCAGCAGCGCAGCGGTGGAGCAGTTCTTC. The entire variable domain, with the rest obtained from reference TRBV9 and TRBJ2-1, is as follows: DSGVTQTPKHLITATGQRVTLRCSPRSGDLSVYWYQQSLDQGLQFLIQYYNGEERAKGNILERFSAQQFPDLHSELNLSSLELGDSALYFCASSAAVEQFFGPGTRLTVL.